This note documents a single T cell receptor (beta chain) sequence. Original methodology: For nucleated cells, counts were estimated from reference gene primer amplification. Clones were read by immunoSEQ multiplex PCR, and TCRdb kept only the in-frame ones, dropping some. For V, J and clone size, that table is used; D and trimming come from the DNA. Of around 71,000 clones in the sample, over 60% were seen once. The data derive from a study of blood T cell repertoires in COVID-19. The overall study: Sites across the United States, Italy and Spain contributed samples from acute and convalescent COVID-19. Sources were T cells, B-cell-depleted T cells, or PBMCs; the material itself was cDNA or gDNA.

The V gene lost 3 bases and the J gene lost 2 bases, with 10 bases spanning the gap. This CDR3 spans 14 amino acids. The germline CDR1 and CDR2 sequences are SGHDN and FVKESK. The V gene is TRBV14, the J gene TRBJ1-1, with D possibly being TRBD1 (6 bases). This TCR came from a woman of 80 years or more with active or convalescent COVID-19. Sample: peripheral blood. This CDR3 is CASSQGTLNTEAFF. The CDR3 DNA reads TGTGCCAGCAGCCAGGGGACACTCAACACTGAAGCTTTCTTT.